This TCR beta chain emerged from a study of prognosis after radiotherapy for stage I lung cancer. Using two-round multiplex PCR, the authors amplified TCR beta CDR3 from genomic DNA. Gene-specific TRBV and TRBJ primers were used in PCR round one. In TCRdb, the multiplex PCR reads were re-called with MiXCR into one record per CDR3 protein. This table holds approximately 18,000 distinct CDR3 sequences, about 50% found once. The germline V gene has CDR1 SGHKS and CDR2 YYEKEE (reference sequence). V dropped 0 bases and J dropped 4 bases, with 10 bases sitting between them. The CDR3 is 15 amino acids. CT and PET/CT found no node involvement in any patient, and none had received chemotherapy or radiotherapy before or had other malignancies. There are many counts of this clonotype.

The input for sequencing was PBMCs, taken before or after stereotactic body radiation therapy (not recorded which). This receptor was taken from a donor older than 45 with non-small cell lung cancer. This rearrangement joins TRBV5-5 to TRBJ2-2; tentative D call: TRBD1 (6 bases). CDR3 coding DNA: TGTGCCAGCAGCTTGGCGCCAGGGGCCACCGGGGAGCTGTTTTTT. Its protein is CASSLAPGATGELFF.